These 19 T cell receptor beta chains share one sample of origin, sequenced in a study of Graves' ophthalmopathy and Graves' hyperthyroidism. Transcripts of RNA were the source for amplifying TCR beta CDR3 regions. HTBI primers were used in a first-round RT-PCR, which preceded a second-round multiplex PCR. TCRdb passed the multiplex PCR reads through MiXCR, listing each CDR3 protein once. The data hold some 400,000 distinct CDR3 sequences, with approximately 20% observed a single time. Sequences were obtained from peripheral blood. These receptors were obtained from a woman younger than 35 with Graves' ophthalmopathy.

This clonotype was observed a handful of times. This chain uses TRBV12-3 or TRBV12-4 with TRBJ1-2; TRBD1 is a possible D gene (5 bases). The CDR3 runs to 14 residues. Between the trimmed V and J ends, which lost 3 bases and 4 bases, there was a span of 12 bases. CDR3: CASSLAGPVYGYTF. The DNA for the CDR3 is TGTGCCAGCAGTTTGGCAGGGCCGGTCTATGGCTACACCTTC.

For this clonotype: A much larger clonotype is one base distant, so this may be a read error. The CDR3 loop reads CASSLEGLAGYEQYF. CDR3 coding DNA: TGTGCCAGCAGTTTGGAGGGACTAGCGGGCTACGAGCAGTACTTC. The genes are TRBV28 and TRBJ2-7, with 12 bases lining up with TRBD2. The CDR3 extends over 15 amino acids. Germline lookup yields CDR1 MDHEN and CDR2 SYDVKM. V was clipped by 3 bases and J by 3 bases; unmatched bases: 3. Full variable domain (missing parts from reference TRBV28 and TRBJ2-7): DVKVTQSSRYLVKRTGEKVFLECVQDMDHENMFWYRQDPGLGLRLIYFSYDVKMKEKGDIPEGYSVSREKKERFSLILESASTNQTSMYLCASSLEGLAGYEQYFGPGTRLTVT.

This clonotype was observed many times. The chain has TRBV15 and TRBJ1-3; D ambiguous. The germline V gene encodes CDR1 LNHNV and CDR2 YYDKDF (reference sequence). There are 14 residues in the CDR3. V was pared by 6 bases and J by 0 bases, with 9 bases between. CDR3 in amino acids: CATRDLSSGNTIYF. The CDR3 DNA sequence: TGTGCCACCAGGGACTTAAGCTCTGGAAACACCATATATTTT. Looking up the rest from reference TRBV15 and TRBJ1-3 gives the full variable domain: DAMVIQNPRYQVTQFGKPVTLSCSQTLNHNVMYWYQQKSSQAPKLLFHYYDKDFNNEADTPDNFQSRRPNTSFCFLDIRSPGLGDTAMYLCATRDLSSGNTIYFGEGSWLTVV.

This clonotype was seen many times. The rearrangement uses TRBV28 and TRBJ1-1; the match to TRBD1 covers 7 bases. CDR1 is MDHEN and CDR2 is SYDVKM in the germline V gene. The CDR3 sequence is 14 residues long. V shed 6 bases and J 1 base; nucleotides not matched to a gene: 5. CDR3 bases: TGTGCCAGCAGACTCGGACAGGAGAACACTGAAGCTTTCTTT. It translates to CASRLGQENTEAFF.

This clonotype has at least ten counts. The chain recombines TRBV5-6 with TRBJ1-2; D perhaps matches TRBD1 (6 bases). This CDR3 region has 14 residues. V dropped 4 bases and J dropped 4 bases, with 14 bases sitting between them. Germline CDR1 and CDR2: SGHDT and YYEEEE. The CDR3 is CASSPEGVGYGYTF. As DNA, the CDR3 is TGTGCCAGCAGCCCGGAGGGGGTTGGCTATGGCTACACCTTC.

There are a few counts of this clonotype. The chain has TRBV12-3 or TRBV12-4 and TRBJ2-7, with D unclear. The CDR3 is made up of 13 amino acids. V was cut by 1 base and J by 4 bases, with 8 bases left in between. The CDR3 reads CASSLDPKYEQYF. The DNA for the CDR3 is TGTGCCAGCAGTTTAGACCCAAAGTACGAGCAGTACTTC.

V gene TRBV6-1 combines with J gene TRBJ2-5, with TRBD2 identical over 8 bases. The V gene end was trimmed by 8 bases and the J gene end by 5 bases; junction bases not matched to a gene: 10. CDR1 is MNHNS, CDR2 SASEGT, per germline. CDR3 length: 14 residues. CDR3 protein: CASQSSGSGETQYF. The DNA for the CDR3 is TGTGCCAGCCAATCAAGCGGGAGCGGCGAGACCCAGTACTTC.

Many counts were recorded for this clonotype. The gene calls are TRBV7-2 and TRBJ2-5, with 9 bases lining up with TRBD1. The CDR3 spans 16 residues. CDR1 is SGHTA and CDR2 is FQGNSA in the germline V gene. The junction had 7 bases not matched to a gene; V was cut back by 1 base and J by 4 bases. CDR3 nucleotides: TGTGCCAGCAGCTTAGTACAGGGGGCGCAGGGAGAGACCCAGTACTTC. Residues: CASSLVQGAQGETQYF.

The V gene is TRBV6-5, the J gene TRBJ1-3; perhaps TRBD1 as D (6 bases). Between the trimmed V and J ends, which lost 0 bases and 4 bases, there was a span of 13 bases. Germline V gene lookup returns CDR1 MNHEY and CDR2 SVGAGI. This CDR3 has 16 amino acids. Here the CDR3 DNA reads TGTGCCAGCAGTTACTCGAGCAGGGGTGAAGGAAACACCATATATTTT. Translation: CASSYSSRGEGNTIYF.

This chain connects TRBV19 to TRBJ1-5, with 9 positions matching TRBD1. The V gene end was trimmed by 5 bases and the J gene end by 9 bases; junction bases not matched to a gene: 11. Germline V gene sequence: CDR1 LNHDA, CDR2 SQIVND (reference sequence). CDR3 length: 15 amino acids. CDR3 amino acids: CASSATGTGTWPQHF. The CDR3, as DNA: TGTGCCAGTAGTGCCACCGGGACAGGGACCTGGCCCCAGCATTTT.

This clonotype was counted at least ten times. The junction departs from germline at one end; a sequencing error may be responsible. This chain connects TRBV28 to TRBJ1-5; 7 positions match TRBD1. Germline V gives CDR1 MDHEN, CDR2 SYDVKM. The CDR3 is 16 residues long. The CDR3 bases are TGTGCCTGCAGTCCTACCCAGGGGGAGAGCAATCAGCCCCAGCATTTT. Encoded protein: CACSPTQGESNQPQHF.

This clonotype was detected many times. The chain carries TRBV20-1 and TRBJ1-5; 9 positions match TRBD1. CDR3 length equals 15 residues. The germline CDR1 and CDR2 sequences are DFQATT and SNEGSKA (reference sequence). Trimming cost V 5 bases and J 0 bases; bases outside gene matches: 5. The CDR3 reads CSAPQGAGSNQPQHF. CDR3 DNA: TGCAGTGCTCCACAGGGGGCCGGTAGCAATCAGCCCCAGCATTTT.

This clonotype was seen repeatedly, ten times or more. This chain uses TRBV7-8 with TRBJ2-2, with unresolved D. V lost 5 bases to trimming and J lost 3 bases, with 4 bases between them. The CDR3 covers 12 residues. CDR1 and CDR2 (germline): SGHVS, FQNEAQ. The CDR3: CASSQDTGELFF. CDR3 DNA: TGTGCCAGCAGCCAGGACACCGGGGAGCTGTTTTTT.

The sample holds many counts of this clonotype. This rearrangement joins TRBV30 to TRBJ2-2; 10 bases line up with TRBD2. The CDR3 runs to 16 residues. Germline V gene data show CDR1 as GTSNPN and CDR2 as SVGIG (reference sequence). Trimming took 4 bases from V and 2 from J; bases not matched to a gene: 7. The CDR3 DNA sequence: TGTGCCTGGACAGGGACTAGCGAGATTAACACCGGGGAGCTGTTTTTT. Translating gives CAWTGTSEINTGELFF.

This clonotype showed up many times. V gene TRBV6-2 or TRBV6-3 combines with J gene TRBJ2-7; D is unresolved. V was clipped by 2 bases and J by 2 bases, with 10 bases between them. This CDR3 has 14 residues. Germline V gene lookup returns CDR1 MNHEY and CDR2 SVGEGT. The CDR3 spells CASSYSSFAYEQYF. The CDR3, as DNA: TGTGCCAGCAGTTACAGCAGCTTTGCCTACGAGCAGTACTTC.

This clonotype appeared many times. V is TRBV28 and J is TRBJ2-5; D may be TRBD1 (6 bases). Trimming pared 6 bases from V and 5 bases from J, leaving 19 bases between. In germline, CDR1 is MDHEN, CDR2 SYDVKM. CDR3 length equals 15 residues. The CDR3 region has the DNA TGTGCCAGCAGCTTTTTCAGGGGAATCGAGGAGACCCAGTACTTC. This sequence encodes CASSFFRGIEETQYF. Full variable domain (outside the CDR3, taken from reference TRBV28 and TRBJ2-5): DVKVTQSSRYLVKRTGEKVFLECVQDMDHENMFWYRQDPGLGLRLIYFSYDVKMKEKGDIPEGYSVSREKKERFSLILESASTNQTSMYLCASSFFRGIEETQYFGPGTRLLVL.

The chain combines TRBV27 with TRBJ1-2; D is unclear. The CDR3 is 13 amino acids. The germline V and J ends were trimmed by 2 bases and 4 bases, with 8 bases remaining between them. Germline V lookup: CDR1 MNHEY, CDR2 SMNVEV (reference sequence). CDR3 DNA sequence: TGTGCCAGCAGTTTAAACCCTACCTATGGCTACACCTTC. Translated, it gives CASSLNPTYGYTF.

In its sample, this clonotype was seen many times. This chain uses TRBV19 with TRBJ1-5; 10 nucleotides line up with TRBD1. V lost 5 bases and J lost 4; bases outside the gene matches: 5. Germline CDR1 reads LNHDA; CDR2 reads SQIVND (reference sequence). CDR3 size: 15 residues. This CDR3 reads CASSEDRGFNQPQHF. In DNA form, the CDR3 reads TGTGCCAGTAGTGAGGACAGGGGGTTTAATCAGCCCCAGCATTTT.

This clonotype was detected ten times or more. V gene TRBV7-3 combines with J gene TRBJ1-3; no reliable D call. V lost 1 base and J 4 bases, leaving 14 bases between the germline ends. The CDR3 has 16 residues. CDR1 and CDR2 (germline): SGHTA, FQGTGA. The CDR3 sequence: CASSLRTRKGGNTIYF. The CDR3 nucleotides read TGTGCCAGCAGCTTAAGAACACGGAAAGGGGGAAACACCATATATTTT.